These 25 T cell receptor beta chains were sequenced from one sample in a study of shared clonotypes between healthy human individuals. Some clones are missing from TCRdb's copy, which holds only in-frame ones; the method was immunoSEQ multiplex PCR. The data contain approximately 2.5 million clones, around 90% of them singletons. The sequenced sample was naive CD4+ T cells sorted from blood. The subset here: CD45RA+ positively selected. The receptors were gathered from a man between 18 and 29 years old in good health.

Of note for this clone: Other DNA sequences from this sample encode an identical CDR3 as well. The chain is built from TRBV5-1 and TRBJ1-1, with D possibly TRBD1 on 6 matching bases. The germline V gene has CDR1 SGHRS and CDR2 YFSETQ. The CDR3 length is 14 residues. V was pared by 2 bases and J by 1 base, with 9 bases between. This CDR3 is CASSLGGTNTEAFF. The CDR3 region has the DNA TGCGCCAGCAGCTTAGGGGGGACGAACACTGAAGCTTTCTTT.

The V call is TRBV7-2, the J call TRBJ2-1; D gene unclear. This CDR3 contains 18 residues. The ends were cut back, 2 bases at V and 2 bases at J, with 19 bases in the middle. Germline CDR1 is SGHTA and CDR2 is FQGNSA. CDR3 nucleotides: TGTGCCAGCAGCTTAATCCAGCAGGCCCTATGGGCCTACAATGAGCAGTTCTTC. Translating it yields CASSLIQQALWAYNEQFF.

The chain recombines TRBV4-1 with TRBJ2-1; TRBD2 aligns across 13 bases. J was trimmed by 7 bases and V by 3 bases; bases with no gene match: 9. From germline, CDR1 is MGHRA and CDR2 YSYEKL. The CDR3 contains 17 residues. CDR3 DNA: TGCGCCAGCAGCCACCACACTAGCGGGAGGGCCCAAAATGAGCAGTTCTTC. This translates into CASSHHTSGRAQNEQFF.

About this clone: The junction and the germline gene differ at one end; a read error may be behind it. This rearrangement joins TRBV15 to TRBJ2-7; possible D gene TRBD1, 6 bases. Germline CDR1 is LNHNV and CDR2 is YYDKDF (reference sequence). The CDR3 is 14 residues long. CDR3 in amino acids: CATSRGAFSTGHVF. The CDR3 nucleotides are TGTGCCACCAGCAGGGGGGCATTTAGTACTGGTCATGTCTTC.

The CDR3 is CASSRETGGSGSPLHF. The CDR3 coding sequence is TGTGCCAGCAGCCGAGAGACAGGGGGCAGTGGTTCACCCCTCCACTTT. This chain joins TRBV14 and TRBJ1-6; 10 bases align to TRBD1. The CDR3 contains 16 residues. Germline CDR1 reads SGHDN; CDR2 reads FVKESK. J was trimmed by 9 bases and V by 4 bases; bases with no gene match: 9.

The chain uses TRBV4-1 and TRBJ2-2; D remains unclear. The CDR3 is 17 amino acids. Germline V gene lookup returns CDR1 MGHRA and CDR2 YSYEKL. Trimming stripped 3 bases from V and 0 bases from J, with 14 bases between. CDR3 sequence (DNA): TGCGCCAGCAGCCATCCCGTGGGGAAGACGAACACCGGGGAGCTGTTTTTT. This codes for CASSHPVGKTNTGELFF.

The genes are TRBV19 and TRBJ2-7; D gene ambiguous. This CDR3 contains 14 residues. The V and J ends lost 8 bases and 6 bases respectively, with 20 bases between them. Germline CDR1 LNHDA, CDR2 SQIVND (reference sequence). The CDR3 DNA sequence: TGTGCCAGTGGGAACCGGGCCTCGGGCGGCGAGCAGTACTTC. Residues: CASGNRASGGEQYF.

The CDR3 is CASSYRGVHRDTQYF. The CDR3, as DNA: TGTGCCAGCAGTTACCGGGGAGTGCACAGAGATACGCAGTATTTT. This chain connects TRBV27 to TRBJ2-3; weak D call: TRBD2 (5 bases). Germline V gene data show CDR1 as MNHEY and CDR2 as SMNVEV (reference sequence). This CDR3 contains 15 residues. V was clipped by 4 bases and J by 5 bases, with 16 bases between them.

Only a few counts were recorded for this clone. The DNA for the CDR3 is TGTGCCAGTAGTAGAGGGACAGACTCGGAACCCCAGCATTTT. Its translation: CASSRGTDSEPQHF. This chain links TRBV19 with TRBJ1-5; TRBD1 matches 7 bases. Germline-derived CDR1 and CDR2 are LNHDA and SQIVND (reference sequence). This CDR3 contains 14 residues. V lost 4 bases, J lost 10 bases, and 10 bases stayed unmatched. Drawing the rest from reference TRBV19 and TRBJ1-5, the complete variable domain is DGGITQSPKYLFRKEGQNVTLSCEQNLNHDAMYWYRQDPGQGLRLIYYSQIVNDFQKGDIAEGYSVSREKKESFPLTVTSAQKNPTAFYLCASSRGTDSEPQHFGDGTRLSIL.

The chain combines TRBV19 with TRBJ2-2; no clear D. This CDR3 has 15 amino acids. Looked up from germline, CDR1 is LNHDA and CDR2 is SQIVND (reference sequence). V was trimmed by 7 bases and J by 0 bases, leaving 12 bases between them. The CDR3 region is CASILQVSNTGELFF. CDR3 DNA sequence: TGTGCCAGTATCTTGCAGGTTTCGAACACCGGGGAGCTGTTTTTT.

This clone was detected only once. The gene calls are TRBV2 and TRBJ2-7; no clear D gene. The CDR3 sequence is 13 residues long. Per the germline V gene, CDR1 is SNHLY and CDR2 is FYNNEI. The V end was cut by 3 bases, the J end by 2 bases, with 8 bases between. CDR3 loop: CASSEVQTYEQYF. The CDR3 bases are TGTGCCAGCAGTGAGGTACAGACCTACGAGCAGTACTTC.

The V call is TRBV6-5, the J call TRBJ2-7, with D tentatively TRBD1 (6 bases). V dropped 2 bases and J dropped 3 bases, with 11 bases sitting between them. The germline gives CDR1 MNHEY, CDR2 SVGAGI. This CDR3 is built from 14 residues. In DNA form, the CDR3 reads TGTGCCAGCAGTTACAACGAGGGGGTCTACGAGCAGTACTTC. Its translation is CASSYNEGVYEQYF.

CDR3 sequence: CASSEEVREQYF. The CDR3 bases are TGTGCCAGCAGTGAAGAGGTGAGGGAGCAGTACTTC. The chain is built from TRBV2 and TRBJ2-7; D is unresolved. V lost 1 base and J 7 bases, leaving 8 bases between the germline ends. The CDR3 has 12 amino acids. Germline assignment: CDR1 SNHLY and CDR2 FYNNEI. Using reference TRBV2 and TRBJ2-7 for the parts outside the CDR3, the full variable domain is EPEVTQTPSHQVTQMGQEVILRCVPISNHLYFYWYRQILGQKVEFLVSFYNNEISEKSEIFDDQFSVERPDGSNFTLKIRSTKLEDSAMYFCASSEEVREQYFGPGTRLTVT.

The chain employs TRBV7-9 and TRBJ2-3; D remains ambiguous. CDR1 and CDR2 (germline): SEHNR, FQNEAQ (reference sequence). CDR3 size: 14 residues. V was clipped by 0 bases and J by 2 bases, with 6 bases between them. The CDR3: CASSLADSTDTQYF. CDR3 DNA sequence: TGTGCCAGCAGCTTAGCTGACTCCACAGATACGCAGTATTTT.

This clone has only a few counts. V is TRBV28 and J is TRBJ1-2, with a tentative D call TRBD1 (6 bases). V was clipped by 3 bases and J by 7 bases, with 15 bases between them. Looked up from germline, CDR1 is MDHEN and CDR2 is SYDVKM. The length of the CDR3 is 14 residues. CDR3 in amino acids: CASSLSQGLGGYTF. Here the CDR3 DNA reads TGTGCCAGCAGTTTGTCACAGGGTCTGGGTGGCTACACCTTC.

The rearrangement joins TRBV5-6 to TRBJ1-1; D ambiguous. V lost 4 bases to trimming and J lost 6 bases, with 13 bases between them. CDR1 and CDR2 from the germline V gene are SGHDT and YYEEEE. The CDR3 runs to 13 residues. In DNA form, the CDR3 reads TGTGCCAGCAGCAATGACATGGCCCCTGAAGCTTTCTTT. Translation gives CASSNDMAPEAFF.

Concerning this clone itself: Other DNA sequences within the sample encode an identical CDR3. The chain has TRBV5-1 and TRBJ1-6, with D maybe TRBD1 (5 bases). With 3 bases removed from V and 6 bases from J, the gap between germline ends came to 10 bases. CDR3 size: 14 residues. Germline values: CDR1 SGHRS, CDR2 YFSETQ. Written as DNA, the CDR3 is TGCGCCAGCAGCTATGGGACGGGTAATTCACCCCTCCACTTT. It encodes CASSYGTGNSPLHF.

The chain recombines TRBV4-3 with TRBJ2-7; D gene unclear. The germline V gene has CDR1 LGHNA and CDR2 YSLEER. Deletions cut 1 base from V and 2 bases from J, with 9 bases between. There are 14 residues in the CDR3. This CDR3 reads CASSQVSEAYEQYF. In DNA form, the CDR3 reads TGCGCCAGCAGCCAAGTATCCGAGGCCTACGAGCAGTACTTC.

On this clone: The sample holds other DNA sequences that translate to the same CDR3. The chain links TRBV30 to TRBJ2-5; D is unresolved. Germline assignment: CDR1 GTSNPN and CDR2 SVGIG (reference sequence). This CDR3 has 13 amino acids. V was clipped by 0 bases and J by 2 bases, with 7 bases between them. CDR3 region: CAWSVRPQETQYF. The CDR3 DNA is TGTGCCTGGAGTGTACGTCCGCAAGAGACCCAGTACTTC.

The rearrangement joins TRBV11-3 to TRBJ2-1; D is unresolved. The V end was cut by 0 bases, the J end by 10 bases, with 13 bases between. This CDR3 has 14 amino acids. The germline V gene encodes CDR1 SGHNT and CDR2 YENEEA. CDR3 DNA sequence: TGTGCCAGCAGCTTAGACCCGCCCGGGCCGGAGCAGTTCTTC. It is translated as CASSLDPPGPEQFF.

On this clone: This specimen includes other DNA sequences encoding the same CDR3. This chain joins TRBV5-1 and TRBJ2-5; D is perhaps TRBD1 (5 bases). The CDR3 is 14 amino acids. From germline, CDR1 is SGHRS and CDR2 YFSETQ. Deletions cut 2 bases from V and 2 bases from J, with 10 bases between. The CDR3 coding sequence is TGCGCCAGCAGCTTCTCAGGGTCGCAAGAGACCCAGTACTTC. Protein: CASSFSGSQETQYF.

Here the CDR3 DNA reads TGTGCCAGCACCCAGCCTAATACCGGGGAGCTGTTTTTT. The encoded protein is CASTQPNTGELFF. The chain has TRBV25-1 and TRBJ2-2; D is uncertain. Trimming pared 7 bases from V and 5 bases from J, leaving 11 bases between. CDR3 length: 13 residues. The germline gives CDR1 MGHDK, CDR2 SYGVNS.

The chain employs TRBV10-1 and TRBJ2-2; D gene ambiguous. CDR1 WNHNN and CDR2 SYGVQD come from the germline V gene (reference sequence). V lost 4 bases and J 4 bases, leaving 4 bases between the germline ends. CDR3 size: 12 residues. As DNA, the CDR3 is TGCGCCAGCAGTGCAGCCACCGGGGAGCTGTTTTTT. As protein: CASSAATGELFF.

As concerns this clone: Other DNA sequences within the sample encode an identical CDR3. This chain connects TRBV27 to TRBJ2-5, with D possibly called TRBD1 or TRBD2 (6 bases each). V dropped 2 bases and J dropped 4 bases, with 8 bases sitting between them. This CDR3 has 13 residues. Germline V gene lookup returns CDR1 MNHEY and CDR2 SMNVEV (reference sequence). The CDR3 spells CASSLGGRETQYF. DNA of the CDR3: TGTGCCAGCAGTTTAGGGGGGCGAGAGACCCAGTACTTC.

This clone is a singleton in its sample. Here the CDR3 reads CASSRGLRDNEQYF. The CDR3 DNA reads as TGTGCCAGCAGCAGGGGGCTCCGCGATAACGAGCAGTACTTC. The chain couples TRBV5-6 to TRBJ2-7, with TRBD1 matching over 7 bases. V lost 4 bases, J lost 5 bases, and 9 bases stayed unmatched. Germline CDR1 and CDR2: SGHDT and YYEEEE. The CDR3 has 14 residues.